The TCR beta chain described here comes from a study of T-cell reconstitution after alpha-beta-depleted transplantation in children (dated by TCRdb to 2016 to 2018). As for the study more broadly: T-cell immune reconstitution after TCRalphabeta/CD19-depleted allogeneic hematopoietic cell transplantation in children was quantitatively tracked in the study by means of TCR repertoire profiling. Study-wide findings and limitations: The apparently early alphabetaT-cell count recovery about two months after transplant was reportedly dependent on only several hundred rapidly expanded clones derived from non-depleted graft cells. In some patients, the high TCRbeta diversity seen at day 60 was put down to recipient T cells and intrathymic progenitors that had survived conditioning. The frequencies of hyperexpanded clones fell over the following months, and after one year, T-cell counts and TCRbeta diversity were mostly attributed to newly produced T cells.

V drops 3 bases and J drops 5 bases, leaving 16 bases in between. From the cysteine through the phenylalanine, the CDR3 covers 15 amino acids. Only the CDR3 DNA stays, 45 bases, in frame from base 1. CDR1 is given as MNHNS and CDR2 as SASEGT, both from the germline V gene. What the treatment or condition label conveys for this sample: allogeneic hematopoietic cell transplantation with graft depleted of TCRalphabeta T cells and CD19 B cells. The children who served as transplant recipients had been given grafts of TCRalphabeta/CD19-depleted allogeneic hematopoietic cells. Receptor amplification or capture employed PCR. TCRdb names Illumina HiSeq 2500 as the instrument used. Molecular barcoding was employed in the preparation of TCR libraries, with unique molecular identifiers being used to normalize TCRbeta repertoire quantification. The public reads were reanalyzed by TCRdb: fastp trimming at Q25, MiXCR alignment, in-frame beta chains only. Each CDR3 protein appears once, grouped with its most common genes and DNA. The sample yields roughly 350,000 distinct CDR3 sequences; 15% to 20% were counted once. Roughly 40% of the sample is held by the ten biggest clonotypes.

A note on this clonotype: Its antigen has not been determined. No per-base quality is available; no much larger clone lies one base away.

The sample here was PBMCs, mostly from graft donor cells, taken 360 days after TCRalphabeta/CD19-depleted stem cell transplant. The rearrangement joined TRBV6-1 to TRBJ2-5, with an unclear D gene assignment. This sequence was found in a male patient under 10 years old who had a stem cell transplant for acute lymphoblastic leukemia, so the T cells may come from the graft donor. The DNA is TGTGCCAGCAGTGAGCTCCGAGCCTCGGTGGAGACCCAGTACTTC. The encoded protein is CASSELRASVETQYF.